The present T cell receptor beta chain was sequenced within a study of blood T cell repertoires in COVID-19. For the study at large: Whether acute or convalescent, the COVID-19 samples came from the United States, Italy and Spain. PBMCs, B-cell-depleted T cells, or T cells were the source of the cDNA or gDNA that made up the material.

This clone was picked up one time. This CDR3 has 14 residues. V was pared by 2 bases and J by 5 bases, with 6 bases of the junction left unmatched. CDR1 SGHTA and CDR2 FQGTGA come from the germline V gene. Authors' methods: Nucleated cell number was recorded as an estimate derived from reference gene primer amplification. Sequencing was performed with immunoSEQ multiplex PCR; in TCRdb, only in-frame clones are kept and a portion is missing. That table gives V, J and clone size, and the DNA gave D and trimming. The sample holds about 200,000 clones, over 80% seen once. The V call is TRBV7-3, the J call TRBJ2-7; TRBD2 matches 7 bases. Sequencing was carried out using peripheral blood. This sequence was found in a man aged 35-49 years with acute or convalescent COVID-19. CDR3 protein: CASSLGGSPHEQYF. The CDR3 region has the DNA TGTGCCAGCAGCTTAGGCGGGAGTCCTCACGAGCAGTACTTC.